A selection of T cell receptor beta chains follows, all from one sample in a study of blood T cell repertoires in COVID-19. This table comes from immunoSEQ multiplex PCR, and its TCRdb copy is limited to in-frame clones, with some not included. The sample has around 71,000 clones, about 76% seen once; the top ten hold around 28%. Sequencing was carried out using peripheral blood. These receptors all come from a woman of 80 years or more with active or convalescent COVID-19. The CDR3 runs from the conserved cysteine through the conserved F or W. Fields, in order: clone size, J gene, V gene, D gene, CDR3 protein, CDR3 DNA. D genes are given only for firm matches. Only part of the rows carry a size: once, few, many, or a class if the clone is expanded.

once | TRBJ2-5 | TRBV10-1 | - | CASSRTAQETQYF | TGCGCCAGCAGTCGTACAGCACAAGAGACCCAGTACTTC
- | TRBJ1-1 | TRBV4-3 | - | CASSQDRRGTGTEAFF | TGCGCCAGCAGCCAAGATCGGCGGGGGACGGGCACTGAAGCTTTCTTT
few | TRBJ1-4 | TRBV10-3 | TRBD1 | CAISEPRQGGKLFF | TGTGCCATCAGTGAGCCGAGACAGGGTGGAAAACTGTTTTTT
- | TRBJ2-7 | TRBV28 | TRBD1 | CASSPGDRGLYEQYF | TGTGCCAGCTCCCCCGGGGACAGGGGGCTCTACGAGCAGTACTTC
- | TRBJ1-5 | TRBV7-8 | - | CASSLAGGNQPQHF | TGTGCCAGCAGCTTAGCAGGGGGCAATCAGCCCCAGCATTTT
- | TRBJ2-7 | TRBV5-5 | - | CASSLAPLPSSYEQYF | TGTGCCAGCAGCTTGGCACCTCTTCCTAGCTCCTACGAGCAGTACTTC
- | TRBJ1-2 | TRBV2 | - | CASSTANYGYTF | TGTGCCAGCAGCACAGCAAACTATGGCTACACCTTC
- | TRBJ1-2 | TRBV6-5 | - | CASRSPGQQPYGYTF | TGTGCCAGCCGAAGTCCCGGACAGCAGCCCTATGGCTACACCTTC
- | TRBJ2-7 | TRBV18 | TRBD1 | CASSRGQGHEQYF | TGTGCCAGCTCTCGAGGACAGGGCCACGAGCAGTACTTC
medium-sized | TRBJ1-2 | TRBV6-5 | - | CASSPTGNYGYTF | TGTGCCAGCAGTCCAACAGGGAACTATGGCTACACCTTC
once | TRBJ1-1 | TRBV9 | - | CASSVVGGYTEAFF | TGTGCCAGCAGCGTAGTTGGAGGGTACACTGAAGCTTTCTTT
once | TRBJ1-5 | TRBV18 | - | CASSPNRNQPQHF | TGTGCCAGCTCACCAAACAGAAATCAGCCCCAGCATTTT
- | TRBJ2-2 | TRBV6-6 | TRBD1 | CASSPRPPTGINTGELFF | TGTGCCAGCAGTCCTCGGCCGCCGACAGGGATTAACACCGGGGAGCTGTTTTTT
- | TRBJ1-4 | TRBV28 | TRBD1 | CASSLSDPGTGHATNEKLFF | TGTGCCAGCAGTCTATCCGACCCCGGGACAGGCCATGCAACTAATGAAAAACTGTTTTTT
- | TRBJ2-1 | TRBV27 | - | CASSFRRNNEQFF | TGTGCCAGCAGTTTCCGGCGGAACAATGAGCAGTTCTTC
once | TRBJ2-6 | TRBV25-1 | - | CASSDSGSGANVLTF | TGTGCCAGCAGTGACAGCGGGTCTGGGGCCAACGTCCTGACTTTC
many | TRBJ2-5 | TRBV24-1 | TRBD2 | CATSDQTSGQETQYF | TGTGCCACCAGTGACCAGACTAGCGGCCAAGAGACCCAGTACTTC
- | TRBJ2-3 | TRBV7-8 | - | CASSSTTGTDTQYF | TGTGCCAGCAGTTCCACGACGGGGACAGATACGCAGTATTTT
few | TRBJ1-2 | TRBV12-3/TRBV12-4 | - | CASSLTVNYGYTF | TGTGCCAGCAGTTTAACGGTTAACTATGGCTACACCTTC
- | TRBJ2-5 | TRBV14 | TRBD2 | CASSRGTSGGSQETQYF | TGTGCCAGCAGCCGTGGGACTAGCGGGGGGAGTCAAGAGACCCAGTACTTC
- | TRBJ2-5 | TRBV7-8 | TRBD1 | CASSLSQGAMETQYF | TGTGCCAGCAGCTTATCACAGGGGGCTATGGAGACCCAGTACTTC
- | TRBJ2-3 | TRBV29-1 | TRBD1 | CSACTGGDPTDTQYF | TGCAGCGCCTGCACAGGGGGCGACCCCACAGATACGCAGTATTTT
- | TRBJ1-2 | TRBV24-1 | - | CATSDRQGFLRGYTF | TGTGCCACCAGTGACCGGCAGGGCTTTTTACGTGGCTACACCTTC
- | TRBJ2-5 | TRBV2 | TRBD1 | CASSYNDRDGTQYF | TGTGCCAGCAGTTATAATGACAGGGACGGGACCCAGTACTTC
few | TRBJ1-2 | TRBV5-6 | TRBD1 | CASSRRGGLIQGSVYGYTF | TGTGCCAGCAGCCGGAGAGGGGGATTAATACAGGGGAGCGTCTATGGCTACACCTTC
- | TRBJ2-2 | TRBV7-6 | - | CASSRTAYDTGELFF | TGTGCCAGCAGCCGGACAGCTTATGACACCGGGGAGCTGTTTTTT
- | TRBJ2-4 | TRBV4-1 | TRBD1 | CASSPGGKNIQYF | TGCGCCAGCAGTCCAGGGGGCAAAAACATTCAGTACTTC
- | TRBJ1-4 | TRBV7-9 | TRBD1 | CASSSEGTGNEKLFF | TGTGCCAGCAGCTCCGAGGGGACAGGGAATGAAAAACTGTTTTTT